Presented here are 30 T cell receptor beta chains from one specimen sequenced in a study of T cells in Graves' hyperthyroidism and ophthalmopathy. The source material, RNA transcripts, was used to amplify TCR beta CDR3 regions. In the first-round RT-PCR of the TCR CDR3, the HTBI primer set was used. TCRdb used MiXCR to reprocess the multiplex PCR reads, holding one entry per CDR3 protein. This sample has about 52,000 distinct CDR3 sequences, with approximately 48% found just once. The sample comprised blood. Receptor source: a woman aged 45-65 years with Graves' ophthalmopathy.

As concerns this clonotype: This may come from a read error, since a much larger clone is one base off. The V gene is TRBV6-6, the J gene TRBJ1-1, with 10 positions matching TRBD1. J gave up 5 bases and V 6 bases, and 6 bases lay outside the gene matches. In germline, CDR1 is MNHNY, CDR2 SVGAGI (reference sequence). CDR3 length equals 14 residues. CDR3 nucleotides: TGTGCCAGCAGAACCGGACAGGGGGGGACTGAAGCTTTCTTT. It codes for CASRTGQGGTEAFF.

This clonotype was detected many times. CDR3 sequence (DNA): TGTGCCAGCAGCGAAAACCGACTAGCGGGAGGGCGTTACAATGAGCAGTTCTTC. Its translation is CASSENRLAGGRYNEQFF. This chain uses TRBV9 with TRBJ2-1; TRBD2 matches at 14 bases. V shed 3 bases and J 4 bases; nucleotides not matched to a gene: 9. This CDR3 is built from 18 residues. Germline values: CDR1 SGDLS, CDR2 YYNGEE.

With regard to this clonotype: One junction end does not reproduce the germline sequence, and a read error may be involved. This chain joins TRBV6-2 or TRBV6-3 and TRBJ1-4; D not certain. Germline CDR1 and CDR2: MNHEY and SVGEGT. The CDR3 covers 14 residues. The CDR3 is CARSPLVRGEKLFF. CDR3 nucleotide sequence: TGTGCCCGCAGTCCCCTGGTCCGGGGTGAAAAACTGTTTTTT.

Many counts were recorded for this clonotype. V and J are TRBV6-4 and TRBJ2-2; D is unresolved. CDR1 is MRHNA, CDR2 SNTAGT, per germline. The CDR3 covers 16 residues. Trimming left V 4 bases short and J 0 bases short, with 12 bases between. CDR3 region: CASSAQKASNTGELFF. CDR3 bases: TGTGCCAGCAGTGCCCAAAAGGCCTCGAACACCGGGGAGCTGTTTTTT.

In regard to this clonotype: This may come from a read error, since a much larger clone is one base off. The chain combines TRBV6-4 with TRBJ2-1; 7 bases are a match to TRBD1. CDR3 length: 16 residues. Germline loops: CDR1 MRHNA, CDR2 SNTAGT. The CDR3 here is CASRDFRDSAYNGQFF. The CDR3 coding sequence is TGTGCCAGCAGAGACTTCCGGGACAGCGCCTACAATGGGCAGTTCTTC.

This sequence joins TRBV7-3 and TRBJ2-5, with a weak D call TRBD2 (6 bases). This CDR3 spans 17 amino acids. Germline V gene sequence: CDR1 SGHTA, CDR2 FQGTGA. The V end was cut by 4 bases, the J end by 1 base, with 19 bases between. CDR3 in DNA: TGTGCCAGCAGCTCGGGGCCGGGGGTAAGGTCCCAAGAGACCCAGTACTTC. It encodes CASSSGPGVRSQETQYF.

Details on this clonotype: The junction does not match germline at one end; this may be a read error. The chain carries TRBV6-1 and TRBJ1-4; 7 bases fit TRBD1. The CDR3 contains 13 residues. Germline V lookup: CDR1 MNHNS, CDR2 SASEGT. The CDR3 loop reads CAGSGTANEKLFF. CDR3 nucleotides: TGTGCCGGCAGTGGGACAGCTAATGAAAAACTGTTTTTC.

Ten or more counts support this clonotype. The chain has TRBV11-2 and TRBJ1-3; D unresolved. Deletions cut 5 bases from V and 2 bases from J, with 10 bases between. CDR3 length: 14 amino acids. Germline-derived CDR1 and CDR2 are SGHAT and FQNNGV. The CDR3 loop is CASSALLTGNTIYF. CDR3 sequence (DNA): TGTGCCAGCAGCGCCCTCTTGACTGGAAACACCATATATTTT.

The chain uses TRBV9 and TRBJ1-3; TRBD1 matches at 7 bases. J was trimmed by 4 bases and V by 2 bases; bases with no gene match: 6. The germline V gene has CDR1 SGDLS and CDR2 YYNGEE. The CDR3 is 15 residues long. Here the CDR3 DNA reads TGTGCCAGCAGCGTCTATCCGGGACAGGGAAACACCATATATTTT. This codes for CASSVYPGQGNTIYF.

In its sample, this clonotype was seen a few times. This rearrangement joins TRBV2 to TRBJ1-5, with D possibly being TRBD1 (6 bases). The CDR3 spans 15 residues. Germline CDR1 reads SNHLY; CDR2 reads FYNNEI. V was trimmed by 6 bases and J by 11 bases, leaving 23 bases between them. The CDR3 coding sequence is TGTGCCAGCAGCGGACTAGCGGGGGGACAAGAGACCCAGCATTTT. It translates to CASSGLAGGQETQHF.

The chain links TRBV15 to TRBJ2-7, with D perhaps TRBD1 (6 bases). V lost 6 bases, J lost 2 bases, and 17 bases lay in between. The CDR3 consists of 15 residues. Germline CDR1 and CDR2: LNHNV and YYDKDF (reference sequence). The CDR3 bases are TGTGCCACCAGAGATTCCACAGGGATCACCTACGAGCAGTACTTC. This translates into CATRDSTGITYEQYF.

V and J are TRBV18 and TRBJ2-3; D not resolved. CDR1 and CDR2 from the germline V gene are KGHSH and LQKENI. The CDR3 length is 15 residues. V was clipped by 5 bases and J by 1 base, with 13 bases between them. The CDR3 protein is CASSTTISRTDTQYF. DNA of the CDR3: TGTGCCAGCTCAACCACGATATCCCGCACAGATACGCAGTATTTT.

This clonotype occurred once. The CDR3 is CAISGNSGGAETQYF. CDR3 DNA: TGTGCCATCAGCGGGAATAGCGGGGGGGCAGAGACCCAGTACTTC. The genes are TRBV10-3 and TRBJ2-5; 11 bases match TRBD2. Trimming took 6 bases from V and 4 from J; bases not matched to a gene: 7. This CDR3 has 15 amino acids. Germline values: CDR1 ENHRY, CDR2 SYGVKD.

The chain links TRBV12-3 or TRBV12-4 to TRBJ2-5; a possible D gene is TRBD1 (5 bases). This CDR3 contains 14 residues. Deletions cut 6 bases from V and 5 bases from J, with 16 bases between. The CDR3 nucleotides are TGTGCCAGCAGCCTAGAAGGGGTAGGGGAGACCCAGTACTTC. It codes for CASSLEGVGETQYF.

The chain is built from TRBV20-1 and TRBJ1-6; 9 nucleotides agree with TRBD1. This CDR3 is 14 amino acids long. Germline CDR1 and CDR2: DFQATT and SNEGSKA (reference sequence). The J segment lost 6 bases and the V segment lost 3 bases, leaving 3 bases of the junction unmatched. The CDR3 nucleotides read TGCAGTGCTAGGGGACAGGGACCTAATTCACCCCTCCACTTT. Translation: CSARGQGPNSPLHF.

This clonotype was recorded at least ten times. This chain joins TRBV6-1 and TRBJ2-7; the D gene is possibly TRBD1 (5 bases). Deletions cut 4 bases from V and 5 bases from J, with 9 bases between. Germline loops: CDR1 MNHNS, CDR2 SASEGT. The CDR3 extends over 12 amino acids. The CDR3 sequence: CASSVKGNEQYF. CDR3 coding DNA: TGTGCCAGCAGTGTAAAGGGGAACGAGCAGTACTTC.

This clonotype has ten or more counts. The genes are TRBV5-6 and TRBJ1-4, with D possibly matching TRBD1 (6 bases). Trimming took 7 bases from V and 0 from J, leaving 13 bases between them. CDR1 is SGHDT, CDR2 YYEEEE, per germline. The CDR3 runs to 15 residues. This CDR3 reads CASGGGPATNEKLFF. Written as DNA, the CDR3 is TGTGCCAGCGGGGGCGGTCCTGCAACTAATGAAAAACTGTTTTTT.

The rearrangement uses TRBV24-1 and TRBJ2-3; 7 nucleotides line up with TRBD2. Germline lookup yields CDR1 KGHDR and CDR2 SFDVKD. Unmatched junction bases numbered 6, after V lost 3 bases and J lost 4 bases. The CDR3 length is 15 residues. In DNA, the CDR3 is TGTGCCACCAGTGATCGGGGGGTGATCTCAGATACGCAGTATTTT. This encodes CATSDRGVISDTQYF.

The table lists this clonotype with a few counts. The rearrangement uses TRBV6-1 and TRBJ2-7; D is ambiguous. Germline-derived CDR1 and CDR2 are MNHNS and SASEGT. V dropped 2 bases and J dropped 3 bases, with 5 bases sitting between them. This CDR3 has 12 amino acids. CDR3 protein: CASSEYGYEQYF. CDR3 nucleotide sequence: TGTGCCAGCAGTGAATACGGCTACGAGCAGTACTTC.

Notes on this clonotype: A read error is likely, as this CDR3 ends without the conserved phenylalanine or tryptophan. The chain has TRBV28 and TRBJ2-7; tentative D call: TRBD1 (6 bases). Trimming removed 6 bases at V and 5 bases at J, with 14 bases between. The CDR3 contains 13 residues. CDR1 is MDHEN and CDR2 is SYDVKM in the germline V gene. CDR3 loop: CASRGQASNEQYS. CDR3 nucleotide sequence: TGTGCCAGCAGGGGACAAGCGAGTAACGAGCAGTACTCC.

Many counts were recorded for this clonotype. CDR3 coding DNA: TGTGCCAGCAGCTCGGACTCTAGCGGGGTGAGGGAGACCCAGTACTTC. Translation gives CASSSDSSGVRETQYF. The chain uses TRBV13 and TRBJ2-5; TRBD2 matches at 9 bases. V shed 4 bases, J shed 5 bases, and the junction held 11 bases outside the gene matches. Germline CDR1 and CDR2: PRHDT and FYEKMQ (reference sequence). The CDR3 totals 16 residues.

CDR3 protein: CASSGGRGARTEAFF. CDR3 nucleotides: TGTGCCAGCTCAGGAGGACGGGGGGCGCGCACTGAAGCTTTCTTT. V and J are TRBV25-1 and TRBJ1-1; D is possibly TRBD1 (6 bases). Germline CDR1 and CDR2: MGHDK and SYGVNS. Trimming removed 8 bases at V and 4 bases at J, with 20 bases between. The CDR3 is 15 residues long.

This chain links TRBV6-6 with TRBJ1-5; no firm D call. Trimming pared 7 bases from V and 11 bases from J, leaving 30 bases between. CDR3 size: 17 residues. The germline V gene encodes CDR1 MNHNY and CDR2 SVGAGI (reference sequence). The DNA for the CDR3 is TGTGCCAGCACCAGGATGGGCGGGAGGTCCTTACAAGAGACCCAGCATTTT. Amino acids: CASTRMGGRSLQETQHF.

This clonotype was observed a single time. The chain recombines TRBV20-1 with TRBJ2-3; 12 bases fit TRBD1. The germline gives CDR1 DFQATT, CDR2 SNEGSKA (reference sequence). J lost 1 base, V lost 0 bases, and 2 bases had no gene match. This CDR3 comprises 16 residues. Written as DNA, the CDR3 is TGCAGTGCTAGAGATCGGGACAGGGGGCGCACAGATACGCAGTATTTT. Protein sequence: CSARDRDRGRTDTQYF.

The chain uses TRBV7-3 and TRBJ2-3; 13 bases align to TRBD2. Germline-derived CDR1 and CDR2 are SGHTA and FQGTGA. The CDR3 sequence is 15 residues long. J gave up 4 bases and V 3 bases, and 1 base lay outside the gene matches. The CDR3 DNA reads as TGTGCCAGCAGCTTCGGACTAGCGGGGGCAGATACGCAGTATTTT. Protein sequence: CASSFGLAGADTQYF.

By share of the sample, this clonotype is medium-sized. V and J are TRBV25-1 and TRBJ2-3, with a weak D call TRBD2 (6 bases). V lost 4 bases, J lost 6 bases, and 17 bases lay in between. There are 15 residues in the CDR3. Germline CDR1 reads MGHDK; CDR2 reads SYGVNS. The CDR3, as DNA: TGTGCCAGCAGTGGGGAGGACTCCTCGTTTGATACGCAGTATTTT. Its translation: CASSGEDSSFDTQYF.

Ten or more counts support this clonotype. A much larger clonotype is one base distant, so this may be a read error. The rearrangement joins TRBV7-3 to TRBJ2-3, with D tentatively TRBD2 (6 bases). This CDR3 comprises 14 residues. The germline gives CDR1 SGHTA, CDR2 FQGTGA. The CDR3 reads CVSSSGLITDTQYF. The CDR3 nucleotides read TGTGTCAGCAGCTCGGGACTTATCACAGATACGCAGTATTTT.

This clonotype was recorded many times. This rearrangement joins TRBV12-3 or TRBV12-4 to TRBJ1-6; a possible D gene is TRBD1 (5 bases). Between the trimmed V and J ends, which lost 5 bases and 0 bases, there was a span of 11 bases. The CDR3 extends over 16 amino acids. The CDR3 region has the DNA TGTGCCAGCAGTAAACAGGCCCACTCCTATAATTCACCCCTCCACTTT. This encodes CASSKQAHSYNSPLHF.

This chain uses TRBV7-2 with TRBJ2-1; the match to TRBD2 covers 15 bases. The CDR3 totals 17 residues. The germline V gene encodes CDR1 SGHTA and CDR2 FQGNSA. The junction had 7 bases not matched to a gene; V was cut back by 1 base and J by 9 bases. DNA for the CDR3: TGTGCCAGCAGCTTAGGGGGACTAGCGGGGGGCGGAGGTGAGCAGTTCTTC. This codes for CASSLGGLAGGGGEQFF.

This clonotype was counted many times. The J gene is TRBJ2-7, the V gene TRBV5-6, with a weak D call TRBD2 (6 bases). CDR1 is SGHDT and CDR2 is YYEEEE in the germline V gene. The germline V and J ends were trimmed by 4 bases and 2 bases, with 19 bases remaining between them. The CDR3 is 16 amino acids. CDR3 nucleotide sequence: TGTGCCAGCAGCCTAGTGGGGGGAGCCCGAGCCTACGAGCAGTACTTC. Protein product: CASSLVGGARAYEQYF.